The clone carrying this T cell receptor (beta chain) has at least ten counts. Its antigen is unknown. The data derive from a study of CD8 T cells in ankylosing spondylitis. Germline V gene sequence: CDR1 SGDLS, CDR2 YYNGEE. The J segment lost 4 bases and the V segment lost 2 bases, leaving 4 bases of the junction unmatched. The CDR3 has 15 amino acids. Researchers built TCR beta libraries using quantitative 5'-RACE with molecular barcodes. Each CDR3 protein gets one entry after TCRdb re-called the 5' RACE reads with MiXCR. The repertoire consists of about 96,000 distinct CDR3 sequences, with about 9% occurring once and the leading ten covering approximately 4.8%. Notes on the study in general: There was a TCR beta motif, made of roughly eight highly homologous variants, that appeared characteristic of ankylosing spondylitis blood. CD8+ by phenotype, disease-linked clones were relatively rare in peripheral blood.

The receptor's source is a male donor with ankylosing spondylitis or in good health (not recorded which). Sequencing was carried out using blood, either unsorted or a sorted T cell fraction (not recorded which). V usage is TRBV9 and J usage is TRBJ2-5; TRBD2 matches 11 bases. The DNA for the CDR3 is TGTGCCAGCAGCGTTGGGACTAGCGGAGGAGAGACCCAGTACTTC. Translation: CASSVGTSGGETQYF.